The clone carrying this T cell receptor beta chain was seen at least ten times. The target antigen is unknown. This specimen belongs to a study of early T cells in non-severe SARS-CoV-2 infection. Turning to the study itself: The authors sequenced bulk RNA from unsorted whole blood, leaving chains unpaired.

Researchers tagged individual cDNA molecules with unique molecular identifiers. TCRdb ran MiXCR on the 5' RACE reads and lists one entry per CDR3 protein. The data show some 48,000 distinct CDR3 sequences, with less than 4.5% seen just once and around 6% held by the top ten. General study results and limits: The study's VDJdb matching favored anti-spike CD8 responses and missed private and CD4 specificities.

The V gene's germline CDR1 is SQVTM and CDR2 ANQGSEA. The V end lost 4 bases, the J end lost 5 bases, and 12 bases lay between the germline ends. The CDR3 loop spans 13 amino acids. The V gene is TRBV29-1, the J gene TRBJ2-1; maybe TRBD2 (6 bases). This TCR derives from an adult who was a healthcare worker with PCR-confirmed SARS-CoV-2 infection or an uninfected control (not recorded which). Sequences were obtained from whole blood. The CDR3 DNA sequence: TGCAGCGTTGCGGGAGTAGGGCACAATGAGCAGTTCTTC. Residues: CSVAGVGHNEQFF.